Sequencing of this TCR beta chain was carried out in a study of T cells in Graves' hyperthyroidism and ophthalmopathy. Study-wide results and limits: The model's output predicted ophthalmopathy at a median of around 6.9 months prior to onset. Peripheral blood also featured most of the thyroid clonotypes expanded above 0.001. From stable hyperthyroidism, ophthalmopathy was separated by a 13 V-J model.

RNA transcripts yielded amplified TCR beta CDR3 regions. An initial round of RT-PCR targeting the TCR CDR3 relied on the HTBI primer set. TCRdb re-derived calls from the multiplex PCR reads in MiXCR, one entry per CDR3 protein. In the table there are approximately 400,000 distinct CDR3 sequences, 25% of which are singletons. Germline V gives CDR1 PRHDT, CDR2 FYEKMQ (reference sequence). The CDR3 spans 16 residues. Trimming pared 1 base from V and 2 bases from J, leaving 12 bases between. Of note for this clonotype: The antigen remains unidentified.

The specimen was blood. This TCR was sampled from a man over 45 with Graves' hyperthyroidism. This chain uses TRBV13 with TRBJ1-5; tentative D call: TRBD1 (6 bases). The CDR3 DNA reads TGTGCCAGCAGCTTAGCCAGGGGAAGCGGCAATCAGCCCCAGCATTTT. Translated: CASSLARGSGNQPQHF. Combining the CDR3 with reference TRBV13 and TRBJ1-5 gives the whole variable domain AAGVIQSPRHLIKEKRETATLKCYPIPRHDTVYWYQQGPGQDPQFLISFYEKMQSDKGSIPDRFSAQQFSDYHSELNMSSLELGDSALYFCASSLARGSGNQPQHFGDGTRLSIL.